This T cell receptor beta chain came from a study of blood T cell repertoires in COVID-19. Measured with immunoSEQ multiplex PCR; TCRdb has only the in-frame clones, and not every one. The sample consists of fewer than 120,000 clones, approximately 82% of them appearing once. The CDR3 runs to 16 residues. With V trimmed by 1 base and J by 1 base, 5 bases remained unmatched. Germline CDR1 and CDR2: SGHVS and FNYEAQ. The chain links TRBV7-6 to TRBJ2-7, with 9 positions matching TRBD1. This sequence originates from a woman of 80 years or more with acute or convalescent COVID-19. The sample taken for sequencing was peripheral blood. The chain's CDR3 is CASSLVFGTGSYEQYF. CDR3 bases: TGTGCCAGCAGCTTAGTGTTTGGGACAGGGTCCTACGAGCAGTACTTC.